Below, one TCR beta chain is given with its context. This sample stems from a study of shared clonotypes between healthy human individuals. Trimming cost V 2 bases and J 8 bases; bases outside gene matches: 5. Germline V gene lookup returns CDR1 MNHNY and CDR2 SVGAGI (reference sequence). The CDR3 has 15 residues. This table comes from immunoSEQ multiplex PCR, and its TCRdb copy is limited to in-frame clones, with some not included. The sample yields about 1 million clones, about three quarters seen once. The receptor was derived from a young man in good health. The sequencing sample was made of memory CD4+ T cells sorted from blood. Indicated subset: CD45RA-negative fraction. The genes are TRBV6-6 and TRBJ2-4, with 11 bases aligning to TRBD1. CDR3 region: CASSYQDRGQYIQYF. In DNA form, the CDR3 reads TGTGCCAGCAGTTACCAGGACAGGGGGCAATACATTCAGTACTTC.